Listed below are T cell receptor beta chains from one sample, sequenced in a study of T-cell memory formation after mild COVID-19. TCRdb re-called the 5' RACE reads through MiXCR, storing one row per CDR3 protein. The sample lists 350,000 or so distinct CDR3 sequences; over 10% were seen once. Sequencing was performed on PBMCs or a T cell subset sorted from them (not recorded which). The origin of the receptors is a man aged 18 to 35 who had mild COVID-19 (a few samples of this study predate the infection). Cell type and time point are not known. The CDR3 runs from the conserved cysteine through the conserved F or W. Fields, in order: J gene, V gene, D gene, clone size, CDR3 DNA, CDR3 protein. The D gene is left open where the match is weak. The size field is filled for only some rows; it gives once, few, many or a size class.

TRBJ2-2,TRBV5-1,-,-,TGCGCCAGCAGCTACACGGGGACCGGGGAGCTGTTTTTT,CASSYTGTGELFF
TRBJ2-2,TRBV19,-,few,TGTGCCAGTCGCATTCGGGGGATAACCGGGGAGCTGTTTTTT,CASRIRGITGELFF
TRBJ1-1,TRBV6-4,-,few,TGTGCCAGCAGTGCCGAGGAGAACACTGAAGCTTTCTTT,CASSAEENTEAFF
TRBJ2-5,TRBV20-1,-,-,TGCAGTGCGGGTAAACCATTGGAGACCCAGTACTTC,CSAGKPLETQYF
TRBJ1-1,TRBV6-4,-,few,TGTGCCAGCAGTGACGGGGGTGCGACTGAAGCTTTCTTT,CASSDGGATEAFF
TRBJ1-1,TRBV12-3/TRBV12-4,-,-,TGTGCCAGCACCCCCCAGTTATTGAACACTGAAGCTTTCTTT,CASTPQLLNTEAFF
TRBJ2-7,TRBV7-2,-,few,TGTGCCAGCAGCCCCCGGACTCTGACCTACGAGCAGTACTTC,CASSPRTLTYEQYF
TRBJ2-5,TRBV7-8,-,few,TGTGCCAGCAGCTTAATGTTTGGGGGGTCGGGAGAGACCCAGTACTTC,CASSLMFGGSGETQYF
TRBJ2-3,TRBV15,-,-,TGTGCCACCAGCAGATCCGGGATTCGCGAAGATACGCAGTATTTT,CATSRSGIREDTQYF
TRBJ2-6,TRBV15,-,-,TGTGCCACCAGCAGAGATGGCCTCTCTGGGGCCAACGTCCTGACTTTC,CATSRDGLSGANVLTF
TRBJ2-6,TRBV7-2,-,few,TGTGCCAGCAGTCCGGAGATCTCTGGGGCCAACGTCCTGACTTTC,CASSPEISGANVLTF
TRBJ2-3,TRBV7-6,-,few,TGTGCCAGCAGCTTAGGTCTGCCGACAGATACGCAGTATTTT,CASSLGLPTDTQYF
TRBJ1-6,TRBV20-1,-,-,TGCAGTGCTAGACCTACGGATTCACCCCTCCACTTT,CSARPTDSPLHF
TRBJ1-2,TRBV7-2,-,many,TGTGCCAGCAGCCCCAGCCCGACCTTCTATGGCTACACCTTC,CASSPSPTFYGYTF
TRBJ2-1,TRBV20-1,-,many,TGCAGTGCTAGAGTCTCCCCCCCTAACGGGCAGTTCTTC,CSARVSPPNGQFF
TRBJ2-1,TRBV9,TRBD2,few,TGTGCCAGCAGCCTTACCACCATCAGGACTAGCGGGAAGAATGAGCAGTTCTTC,CASSLTTIRTSGKNEQFF
TRBJ2-3,TRBV10-1,-,-,TGCGCCAGCAGCCGCGCGGGGGCTCAAAGCACAGATACGCAGTATTTT,CASSRAGAQSTDTQYF
TRBJ1-5,TRBV27,-,-,TGTGCCAGCAGTTTATTCCCCGCCAGGAGCAATCAGCCCCAGCATTTT,CASSLFPARSNQPQHF
TRBJ1-1,TRBV28,TRBD1,-,TGTGCCAGCAGTCCGTCGGGACAGGGTGTCGGCACTGAAGCTTTCTTT,CASSPSGQGVGTEAFF
TRBJ2-7,TRBV7-9,TRBD1,-,TGTGCCAGCAGCCCGGGACAGGAGATAGACTACGAGCAGTACTTC,CASSPGQEIDYEQYF
TRBJ1-5,TRBV5-1,-,few,TGCGCCAGCAGACGGGACGGGCGTGGCAATCAGCCCCAGCATTTT,CASRRDGRGNQPQHF
TRBJ1-2,TRBV28,-,-,TGTGCCAGCAGTGCCGCGGGGCACCGCGGTGGCTACACCTTC,CASSAAGHRGGYTF
TRBJ2-5,TRBV29-1,-,-,TGCAGCGTTGGGGTACAGACCCAGTACTTC,CSVGVQTQYF
TRBJ2-1,TRBV7-9,TRBD2,-,TGTGCCAGCAGCTTGAGCCGCGGGGGGGATAGATGGGACAATGAGCAGTTCTTC,CASSLSRGGDRWDNEQFF
TRBJ2-1,TRBV20-1,TRBD1,few,TGCAGTGTTACAGGGGGGACGGTTAACAATGAGCAGTTCTTC,CSVTGGTVNNEQFF
TRBJ1-6,TRBV7-8,-,few,TGTGCCAGCAGCTTAATGGGGTCCCTGGATTCACCCCTCCACTTT,CASSLMGSLDSPLHF
TRBJ2-2,TRBV7-2,TRBD1,many,TGTGCCAGCAGCTTAGGCCAGGGGGTCAGGGAGCTGTTTTTT,CASSLGQGVRELFF
TRBJ2-2,TRBV6-2/TRBV6-3,-,once,TGTGCCAGCACCCAGAGCCCGAACACCGGGGAGCTGTTTTTT,CASTQSPNTGELFF
TRBJ2-1,TRBV5-1,-,many,TGCGCCAGCAGCCCCGGGACACGAGTGCTTTACAATGAGCAGTTCTTC,CASSPGTRVLYNEQFF